This entry lists 16 T cell receptor beta chains sequenced from one sample in a study of beta chain features in type 1 diabetes. Expressed TCRB transcripts got sequenced, as all isolated RNA was reverse transcribed. Some clones are missing from TCRdb's copy, which holds only in-frame ones; the method was immunoSEQ multiplex PCR. The data hold some 410,000 clones, with around 14% observed a single time. Sequences were obtained from naive CD4+ T cells from blood. The receptors here all came from a man between 25 and 39 years old in good health.

This clone was seen a few times. This sequence joins TRBV29-1 and TRBJ1-1, with D uncertain. The germline V gene has CDR1 SQVTM and CDR2 ANQGSEA. The CDR3 runs 14 residues. The V gene lost 4 bases and the J gene lost 4 bases, with 16 bases spanning the gap. The CDR3 nucleotides read TGCAGCGTTGCTTGGCGTGTGGTGGTCACTGAAGCTTTCTTT. Amino acid sequence: CSVAWRVVVTEAFF.

The V call is TRBV30, the J call TRBJ1-1; no reliable D call. Germline V CDR1 and CDR2: GTSNPN, SVGIG (reference sequence). Trimming removed 2 bases from V and 7 bases from J, with 8 bases in between. This CDR3 region has 11 residues. CDR3 protein: CAWSHPREAFF. DNA for the CDR3: TGTGCCTGGAGTCACCCACGTGAAGCTTTCTTT.

This clone was observed a handful of times. J is TRBJ2-7 and V is TRBV29-1; 8 bases fit TRBD2. The V and J ends lost 6 bases and 2 bases, in that order; junction bases with no gene match: 3. The length of the CDR3 is 12 residues. Per the germline V gene, CDR1 is SQVTM and CDR2 is ANQGSEA. The CDR3: CSVRAGAYEQYF. The DNA of the CDR3 is TGCAGCGTACGAGCGGGGGCCTACGAGCAGTACTTC.

The table lists this clone with a few counts. The J gene is TRBJ2-5, the V gene TRBV18, with D unclear. Trimming removed 3 bases from V and 2 bases from J, with 7 bases in between. CDR1 KGHSH and CDR2 LQKENI come from the germline V gene. The CDR3 loop spans 13 amino acids. The CDR3 coding sequence is TGTGCCAGCTCACCTCTTACACAAGAGACCCAGTACTTC. Translation gives CASSPLTQETQYF.

The CDR3 here is CASSLRLDGELFF. The CDR3 DNA reads TGTGCCAGCAGCCTCCGACTAGACGGGGAGCTGTTTTTT. This sequence joins TRBV9 and TRBJ2-2; a weak D match, TRBD2 (6 bases). Per the germline V gene, CDR1 is SGDLS and CDR2 is YYNGEE. The V gene lost 4 bases and the J gene lost 7 bases, with 11 bases spanning the gap. This CDR3 contains 13 residues. Combining the CDR3 with reference TRBV9 and TRBJ2-2 gives the whole variable domain DSGVTQTPKHLITATGQRVTLRCSPRSGDLSVYWYQQSLDQGLQFLIQYYNGEERAKGNILERFSAQQFPDLHSELNLSSLELGDSALYFCASSLRLDGELFFGEGSRLTVL.

The genes are TRBV4-3 and TRBJ2-5; TRBD2 matches 14 bases. The CDR3 totals 17 residues. With V trimmed by 1 base and J by 4 bases, 5 bases remained unmatched. The germline V gene encodes CDR1 LGHNA and CDR2 YSLEER. CDR3 region: CASSQVFGTSGRETQYF. The CDR3 DNA follows: TGCGCCAGCAGCCAAGTGTTCGGGACTAGCGGGAGAGAGACCCAGTACTTC.

This chain joins TRBV4-3 and TRBJ2-1; 7 bases line up with TRBD2. V was clipped by 4 bases and J by 8 bases; unmatched bases: 11. This CDR3 has 15 residues. CDR1 and CDR2 (germline): LGHNA, YSLEER. CDR3 region: CASSLPGLKLHEQFF. The CDR3 nucleotides are TGCGCCAGCAGCCTCCCGGGACTAAAGCTACATGAGCAGTTCTTC.

This clone was seen only a few times. V gene TRBV12-5 combines with J gene TRBJ2-3; TRBD2 matches at 8 bases. Germline V gene lookup returns CDR1 LGHNT and CDR2 FRNRAP. The CDR3 extends over 17 amino acids. With 2 bases clipped from V and 0 bases from J, the junction kept 7 bases outside the gene matches. The chain's CDR3 is CASGLPRLATSTDTQYF. The CDR3, as DNA: TGTGCTAGTGGTTTGCCCCGACTAGCGACGAGCACAGATACGCAGTATTTT.

The chain is built from TRBV4-1 and TRBJ2-5; D is perhaps TRBD2 (6 bases). Between the trimmed V and J ends, which lost 2 bases and 4 bases, there was a span of 8 bases. CDR1 MGHRA and CDR2 YSYEKL come from the germline V gene. This CDR3 region has 13 residues. The CDR3 sequence: CASSQRAGETQYF. For the CDR3, the DNA is TGCGCCAGCAGCCAAAGAGCGGGAGAGACCCAGTACTTC.

The chain is built from TRBV5-7 and TRBJ1-5; D uncertain. TRBV5-7 qualifies as an ORF whose function is uncertain. V shed 0 bases and J shed 9 bases, with 13 bases lying between them. This CDR3 has 14 amino acids. The CDR3 DNA follows: TGTGCCAGCAGCTTGGATGCGAGGATCGGGCCCCAGCATTTT. This codes for CASSLDARIGPQHF.

This rearrangement joins TRBV2 to TRBJ2-2; either TRBD1 or TRBD2 may supply D (5 bases each). Germline lookup yields CDR1 SNHLY and CDR2 FYNNEI. The CDR3 sequence is 16 residues long. The V gene lost 3 bases and the J gene lost 4 bases, with 15 bases spanning the gap. CDR3 amino acids: CASSEVTAEFTGELFF. The CDR3 coding sequence is TGTGCCAGCAGTGAGGTGACAGCGGAGTTCACCGGGGAGCTGTTTTTT.

Only a few counts were recorded for this clone. The sample has other DNA sequences that encode this CDR3 too. J is TRBJ2-1 and V is TRBV29-1, with 10 bases identical to TRBD2. The CDR3 length is 14 residues. With V trimmed by 4 bases and J by 3 bases, 3 bases remained unmatched. Germline V gene sequence: CDR1 SQVTM, CDR2 ANQGSEA. CDR3 protein: CSVGGTSVYNEQFF. CDR3 nucleotides: TGCAGCGTTGGCGGGACTAGCGTCTACAATGAGCAGTTCTTC.

This clone was detected a few times. Other DNA sequences in this specimen translate into the identical CDR3. Written as DNA, the CDR3 is TGTGCCTGGAGTGTACGACGAGATCAGCCCCAGCATTTT. Protein sequence: CAWSVRRDQPQHF. The genes are TRBV30 and TRBJ1-5, with D hard to call. From germline, CDR1 is GTSNPN and CDR2 SVGIG (reference sequence). Trimming pared 0 bases from V and 5 bases from J, leaving 8 bases between. CDR3 length: 13 amino acids.

This clone was seen a handful of times. The junction departs from germline at one end; a sequencing error may be responsible. The genes are TRBV7-9 and TRBJ1-1; no clear D gene. Germline V gene lookup returns CDR1 SEHNR and CDR2 FQNEAQ (reference sequence). The CDR3 spans 11 residues. CDR3 in DNA: TGTGCCAGCAGCTATGATACCGACGCAATCTTT. Protein product: CASSYDTDAIF.

J is TRBJ1-6 and V is TRBV4-1; 7 bases align to TRBD1. Germline V CDR1 and CDR2: MGHRA, YSYEKL. V lost 1 base, J lost 5 bases, and 8 bases stayed unmatched. CDR3 size: 17 residues. The CDR3 spells CASSQGVRGRNNSPLHF. Written as DNA, the CDR3 is TGCGCCAGCAGCCAAGGGGTGAGGGGGCGAAATAATTCACCCCTCCACTTT.

The chain uses TRBV29-1 and TRBJ1-1, with 7 bases identical to TRBD1. V was pared by 5 bases and J by 8 bases, with 11 bases of the junction left unmatched. Germline V lookup: CDR1 SQVTM, CDR2 ANQGSEA. This CDR3 comprises 13 residues. CDR3 protein: CSVRQGGGIEAFF. The DNA for the CDR3 is TGCAGCGTTCGACAGGGTGGTGGGATAGAAGCTTTCTTT.